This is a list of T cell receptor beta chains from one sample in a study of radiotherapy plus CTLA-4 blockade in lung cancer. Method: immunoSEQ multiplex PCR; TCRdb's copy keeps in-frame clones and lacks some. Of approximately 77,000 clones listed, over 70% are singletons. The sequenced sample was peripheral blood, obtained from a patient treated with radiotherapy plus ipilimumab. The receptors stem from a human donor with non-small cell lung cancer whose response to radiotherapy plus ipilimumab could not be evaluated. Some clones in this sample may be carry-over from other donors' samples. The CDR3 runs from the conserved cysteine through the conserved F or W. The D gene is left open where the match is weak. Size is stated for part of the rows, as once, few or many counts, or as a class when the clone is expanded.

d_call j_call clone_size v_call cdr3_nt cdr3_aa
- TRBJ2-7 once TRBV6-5 TGTGCCAGCAGTAAAAGAGAGGCCTACGAGCAGTACTTC CASSKREAYEQYF
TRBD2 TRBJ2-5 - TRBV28 TGTGCCAGCACCTTGGGGACTAGCGGGGGGGAAGAGACCCAGTACTTC CASTLGTSGGEETQYF
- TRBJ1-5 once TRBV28 TGTGCCAGCAGTTCCGACTCAACGGGCAATCAGCCCCAGCATTTT CASSSDSTGNQPQHF
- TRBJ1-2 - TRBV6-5 TGTGCCAGCAGTTACACGGGGGCTAACTATGGCTACACCTTC CASSYTGANYGYTF
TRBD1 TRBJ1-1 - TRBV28 TGTGCCAGCAGTTTATGGGGGCAGGGGGGCACTGAAGCTTTCTTT CASSLWGQGGTEAFF
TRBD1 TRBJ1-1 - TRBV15 TGTGCCACCAGCGAGGACAGGGCAATGAACACTGAAGCTTTCTTT CATSEDRAMNTEAFF
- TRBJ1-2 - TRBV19 TGTGCCAGTATTCCGCTCCGGGACTATAACTATGGCTACACCTTC CASIPLRDYNYGYTF
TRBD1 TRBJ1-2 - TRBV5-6 TGTGCCAGCAGTACAGGGGGTTGGGATGGCTACACCTTC CASSTGGWDGYTF
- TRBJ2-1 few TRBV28 TGTGCCACCCCCAGGGGCGGGCAGTTCTTC CATPRGGQFF
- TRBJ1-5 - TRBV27 TGTGCCAGCAGGGTCGGGCAGGGTCATCAGCCCCAGCATTTT CASRVGQGHQPQHF
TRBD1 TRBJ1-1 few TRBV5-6 TGTGCCAGCAGCTTTTTACAGGGGGGGAACACTGAAGCTTTCTTT CASSFLQGGNTEAFF
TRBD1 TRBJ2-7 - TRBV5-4 TGTGCCAGCAGCAGAGGAACCGGGACAGGGACCTACGAGCAGTACTTC CASSRGTGTGTYEQYF
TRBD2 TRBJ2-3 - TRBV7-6 TGTGCCAGCAAGGCACTAGCGGGGGGGGCAGATACGCAGTATTTT CASKALAGGADTQYF
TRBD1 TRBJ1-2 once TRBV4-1 TGCGCCAGCAGCCGATTCAGGGACAGGGAGAACTATGGCTACACCTTC CASSRFRDRENYGYTF
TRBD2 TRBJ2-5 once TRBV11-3 TGTGCCAGCAGCCCCGGGACTAGCGGGGGGGAGACCCAGTACTTC CASSPGTSGGETQYF
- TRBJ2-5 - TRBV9 TGTGCCAGCAGCTCCCTCTTGGAGGGGGCGCAAGAGACCCAGTACTTC CASSSLLEGAQETQYF
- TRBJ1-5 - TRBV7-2 TGTGCCAGCAGCCACCTAATGGGGAGAGGCAGCAATCAGCCCCAGCATTTT CASSHLMGRGSNQPQHF
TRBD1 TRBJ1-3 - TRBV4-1 TGCGCCAGCAGCCAAGTATACACAGGGGCTGGAAACACCATATATTTT CASSQVYTGAGNTIYF
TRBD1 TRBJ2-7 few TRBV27 TGTGCCAGCCACGCGGGGACAGGCTCCTACGAGCAGTACTTC CASHAGTGSYEQYF
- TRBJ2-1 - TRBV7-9 TGTGCCAGCAGCTGGGCGGCAGGGTTCAATGAGCAGTTCTTC CASSWAAGFNEQFF
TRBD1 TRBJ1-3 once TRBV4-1 TGCGCCAGCAGCTTGTCCCAACAGGGGGCGCATGGAAACACCATATATTTT CASSLSQQGAHGNTIYF
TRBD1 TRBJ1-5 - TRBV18 TGTGCCAGCCCACCAGACAGGGGAGAAGGTCAGCCCCAGCATTTT CASPPDRGEGQPQHF
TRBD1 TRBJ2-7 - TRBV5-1 TGCGCCAGCAGCTTGGGGACAGGGTATAACGAGCAGTACTTC CASSLGTGYNEQYF
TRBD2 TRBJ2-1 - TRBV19 TGTGCCAGTAGCATTAGCGGGGGGGCCGATGAGCAGTTCTTC CASSISGGADEQFF
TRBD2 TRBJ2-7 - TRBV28 TGTGCCAGCAGTTTAACTAGCGGGGAGCAGTACTTC CASSLTSGEQYF
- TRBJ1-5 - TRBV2 TGTGCCAGCAGTGGGGAGGGCAATAGCAATCAGCCCCAGCATTTT CASSGEGNSNQPQHF
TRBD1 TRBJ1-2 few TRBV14 TGTGCCAGCAGCTTTCGGACAGGGACTAAGAACTATGGCTACACCTTC CASSFRTGTKNYGYTF
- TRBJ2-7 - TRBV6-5 TGTGCCACCTTCGAGGGATCATCCTACGAGCAGTACTTC CATFEGSSYEQYF
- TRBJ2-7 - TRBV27 TGTGCCAGCAGTTCAGACCAGGGCCGGAACGAGCAGTACTTC CASSSDQGRNEQYF
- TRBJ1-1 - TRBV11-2 TGTGCCAGCAGCATGACGTCGGGGGACACTGAAGCTTTCTTT CASSMTSGDTEAFF
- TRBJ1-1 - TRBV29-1 TGCAGCGTTGGGGTTGGCGGGAACACTGAAGCTTTCTTT CSVGVGGNTEAFF
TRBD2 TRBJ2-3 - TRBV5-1 TGCGCCAGCAGCTTGGGGGCGGGGGGCTACACAGATACGCAGTATTTT CASSLGAGGYTDTQYF
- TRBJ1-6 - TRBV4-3 TGCGCCAGCAGCCAAGAAGGGCCCCGGGGGAGCTCACCCCTCCACTTT CASSQEGPRGSSPLHF
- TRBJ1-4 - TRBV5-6 TGTGCCAGCACCTTCGACAACCTCAGGGGAAAACTGTTTTTT CASTFDNLRGKLFF
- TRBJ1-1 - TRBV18 TGTGCCAGCTCCCTTCGACAGGCGACAACGGGGACTGAAGCTTTCTTT CASSLRQATTGTEAFF
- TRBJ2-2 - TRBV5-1 TGCGCCAGCAGCTTGGATGCAGCCGGGGAGCTGTTTTTT CASSLDAAGELFF
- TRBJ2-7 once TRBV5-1 TGCGCCAGCAGCGTGCGACAGCCTGGGGCCTACGAGCAGTACTTC CASSVRQPGAYEQYF
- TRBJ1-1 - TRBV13 TGTGCCAGCGGCTTAACTTCCAACACTGAAGCTTTCTTT CASGLTSNTEAFF
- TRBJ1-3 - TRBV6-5 TGTGCCAGCAGTTCCAGTCCGAGGTCGAAAGGAAACACCATATATTTT CASSSSPRSKGNTIYF
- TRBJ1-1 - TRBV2 TGTGCCAGCAGTGAAGCGCGGGGGGCAGGAGCTTTCTTT CASSEARGAGAFF
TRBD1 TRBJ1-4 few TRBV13 TGTGCCAGCAGCTTTCAGGACAGGAGTAATGAAAAACTGTTTTTT CASSFQDRSNEKLFF
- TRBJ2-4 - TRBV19 TGTGCCAGTTCTCCGGGGAGGTTCGCCAAAAACATTCAGTACTTC CASSPGRFAKNIQYF
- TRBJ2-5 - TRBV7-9 TGTGCCAGCAGCTCCGGAGCGGGCCCGAAGGAGACCCAGTACTTC CASSSGAGPKETQYF
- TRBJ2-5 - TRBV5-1 TGCGCCAGCAGCGGGGAAGGGGTCCAACTCCCAGAGACCCAGTACTTC CASSGEGVQLPETQYF
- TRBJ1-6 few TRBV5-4 TGTGCCAGTGGGGGGTCTGGATCACCCCTCCACTTT CASGGSGSPLHF
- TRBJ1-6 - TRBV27 TGTGCCAGCAGCCCCAGCTCCTATAATTCACCCCTCCACTTT CASSPSSYNSPLHF
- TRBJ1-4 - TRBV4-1 TGCGCCAGCAGCCCTTATGCGGGGCCGCGGGAAAAACTGTTTTTT CASSPYAGPREKLFF
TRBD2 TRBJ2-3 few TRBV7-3 TGTGCCAGCAGTTCTACTAGCGGGGGGGCCGGGTCACAGTATTTT CASSSTSGGAGSQYF
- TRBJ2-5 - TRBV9 TGTGCCAGCAGCGAGCACCAAGAGACCCAGTACTTC CASSEHQETQYF
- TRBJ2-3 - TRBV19 TGTGCCAGTAGTATTGCCGGGGAAGCAGATACGCAGTATTTT CASSIAGEADTQYF
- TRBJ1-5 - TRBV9 TGTGCCAGCAGCGCAGTACCGGGAGGGGGACAGCCCCAGCATTTT CASSAVPGGGQPQHF
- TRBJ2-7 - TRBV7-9 TGTGCCAGCAGCCCTAGTGGTGACTTTTACGAGCAGTACTTC CASSPSGDFYEQYF
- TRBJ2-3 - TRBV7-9 TGTGCCAGCAGCCGAGCGGTGGCAGATACGCAGTATTTT CASSRAVADTQYF